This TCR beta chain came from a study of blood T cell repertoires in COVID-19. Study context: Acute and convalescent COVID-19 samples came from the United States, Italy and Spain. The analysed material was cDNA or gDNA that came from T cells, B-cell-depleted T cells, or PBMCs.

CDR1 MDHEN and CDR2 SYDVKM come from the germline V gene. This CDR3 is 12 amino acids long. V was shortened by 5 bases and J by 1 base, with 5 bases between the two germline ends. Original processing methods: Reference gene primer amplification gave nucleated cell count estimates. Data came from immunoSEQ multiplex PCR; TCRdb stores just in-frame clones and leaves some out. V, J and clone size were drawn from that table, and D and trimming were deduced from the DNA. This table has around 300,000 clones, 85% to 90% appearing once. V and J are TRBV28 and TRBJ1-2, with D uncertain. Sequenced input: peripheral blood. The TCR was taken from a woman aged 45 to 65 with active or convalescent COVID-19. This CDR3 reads CASSLLNYGYTF. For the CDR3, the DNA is TGTGCCAGCAGTCTACTTAACTATGGCTACACCTTC.